Below, one T cell receptor (beta chain) is given with its context. The record originates from a study of shared clonotypes between healthy human individuals. Bulk PBMC genomic DNA spanned ten immunoSEQ deep plates. Study processing details: Without quality scores, immunoSEQ junctional reads could not be filtered like full-length reads. Produced via immunoSEQ multiplex PCR; TCRdb's table is partial and in-frame only. V and J calls and clone size come straight from that table; D and trimming were deduced from the DNA. The data contain fewer than 550,000 clones, around 79% of them seen just once; the ten biggest clones take up roughly an eighth. The TCR was taken from a woman aged 40 to 50 in good health. Some clones in this sample may be carry-over from other donors' samples. Specimen: PBMCs.

The CDR3 bases are TGTGCCAGCAGCTTAGTGTGGAAGGGGGAGACCCAGTACTTC. Translated, it gives CASSLVWKGETQYF. This chain connects TRBV7-9 to TRBJ2-5; tentative D call: TRBD1 (5 bases). Germline V lookup: CDR1 SEHNR, CDR2 FQNEAQ (reference sequence). The CDR3 is 14 amino acids. The germline V and J ends were trimmed by 1 base and 5 bases, with 11 bases remaining between them.